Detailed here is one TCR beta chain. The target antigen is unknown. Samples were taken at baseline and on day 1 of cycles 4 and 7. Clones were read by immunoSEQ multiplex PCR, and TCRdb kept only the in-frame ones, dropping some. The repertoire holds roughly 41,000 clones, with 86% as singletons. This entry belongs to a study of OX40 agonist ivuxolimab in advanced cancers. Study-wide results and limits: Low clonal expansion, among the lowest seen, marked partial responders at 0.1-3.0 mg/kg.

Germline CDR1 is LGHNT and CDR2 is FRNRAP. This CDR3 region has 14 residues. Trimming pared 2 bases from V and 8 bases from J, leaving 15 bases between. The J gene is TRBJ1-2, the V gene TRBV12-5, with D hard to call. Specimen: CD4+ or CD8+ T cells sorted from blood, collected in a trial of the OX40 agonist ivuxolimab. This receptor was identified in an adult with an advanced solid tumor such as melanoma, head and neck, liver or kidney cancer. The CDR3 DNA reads TGTGCTAGTGGTTTGCACCGTTCCGGTGGCGGCTACACCTTC. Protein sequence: CASGLHRSGGGYTF.